This T cell receptor beta chain originates from a study of cytomegalovirus exposure and HLA in healthy donors. Study-wide findings and caveats: The availability of immune exposure information extended only to CMV serostatus. Indistinguishable V segments such as TRBV6-2 and TRBV6-3 were excluded.

Concerning this clone: Its target is not known.

Trimming took 4 bases from V and 8 from J; bases not matched to a gene: 12. This CDR3 has 16 amino acids. The germline CDR1 and CDR2 sequences are MNHEY and SVGAGI. The PCR ran on 60 Vbeta and 13 Jbeta primers. Sequencing used immunoSEQ multiplex PCR; TCRdb keeps in-frame clones, though not all of them. The sample carries over 120,000 clones, around 80% recorded once. This TCR was recovered from a woman aged 55-75 years in good health and CMV-seropositive. The chain couples TRBV6-5 to TRBJ2-5, with 11 bases aligning to TRBD2. What was sequenced was PBMCs. The CDR3, as DNA: TGTGCCAGCAGTTCATTTTGGGAGACTAGCGGGGTTACCCAGTACTTC. This translates into CASSSFWETSGVTQYF.